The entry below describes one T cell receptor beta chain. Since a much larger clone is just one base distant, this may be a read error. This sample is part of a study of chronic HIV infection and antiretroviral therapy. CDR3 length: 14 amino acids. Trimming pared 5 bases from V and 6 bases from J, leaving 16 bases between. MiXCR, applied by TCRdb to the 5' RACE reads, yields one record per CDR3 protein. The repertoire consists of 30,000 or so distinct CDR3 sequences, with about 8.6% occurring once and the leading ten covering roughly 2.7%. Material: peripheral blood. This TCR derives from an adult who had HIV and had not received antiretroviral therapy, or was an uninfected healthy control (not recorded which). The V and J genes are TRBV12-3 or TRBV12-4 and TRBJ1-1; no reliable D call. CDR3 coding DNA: TGTGCCAGCAGTCCCGGCAGCCGGGGTGCTGAAGCTTTCTTT. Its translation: CASSPGSRGAEAFF.